This entry concerns a single T cell receptor (beta chain). Its antigen remains unidentified. This sample is part of a study of cytotoxic CD8 clonotypes in ibrutinib-treated CLL. The CDR3 is 16 amino acids. Trimming stripped 0 bases from V and 0 bases from J, with 11 bases between. Sequenced by immunoSEQ multiplex PCR; TCRdb stores in-frame clones only, minus some. The table shows some 160,000 clones, with 81% occurring only once. Overall study results and limits: Baseline levels were approached again at progression, after clonality had risen at ibrutinib response.

Sequencing used PBMCs, obtained after 12 months of ibrutinib treatment. The rearrangement uses TRBV23-1 and TRBJ1-1; D is unresolved. TRBV23-1 qualifies as an ORF whose function is uncertain. This TCR came from a human donor with chronic lymphocytic leukemia. CDR3 DNA: TGCGCCAGCAGTCAATCGCGGCACCTCCTGAACACTGAAGCTTTCTTT. Protein sequence: CASSQSRHLLNTEAFF.